This TCR beta chain was observed in a study of radiotherapy plus CTLA-4 blockade in lung cancer. Points from the study as a whole: Blood saw expansion of tumor-derived TCR clones after radiotherapy plus ipilimumab.

The CDR3 loop spans 15 amino acids. With 0 bases removed from V and 5 bases from J, the gap between germline ends came to 12 bases. Germline V gene sequence: CDR1 SGDLS, CDR2 YYNGEE. Assay: immunoSEQ multiplex PCR; the TCRdb copy retains only in-frame clones and omits some. The top ten clones hold roughly 9.7% of a sample with about 68,000 clones, 79% of them seen once. This clone has only a few counts. Its target is unknown. The TCR originated in a human donor with non-small cell lung cancer who had a complete response to radiotherapy plus ipilimumab. The specimen was peripheral blood, collected from a patient treated with radiotherapy plus ipilimumab. The J gene is TRBJ1-5, the V gene TRBV9, with D possibly TRBD1 on 5 matching bases. The CDR3 sequence is CASSVAGQGDQPQHF. The CDR3 DNA follows: TGTGCCAGCAGCGTAGCCGGGCAGGGAGATCAGCCCCAGCATTTT.